The present T cell receptor (beta chain) was sequenced within a study of blood T cell repertoires in COVID-19. Looking at the study overall: COVID-19 samples collected from the United States, Italy and Spain covered acute and convalescent phases. The cDNA or gDNA used as material had been derived from T cells, B-cell-depleted T cells, or PBMCs.

Authors' processing steps: Estimation of nucleated cell counts was performed using reference gene primer amplification. Measured with immunoSEQ multiplex PCR; TCRdb has only the in-frame clones, and not every one. The V and J calls and clone size come from that table; D and trimming were worked out from the DNA. Among some 100,000 clones listed, 70% to 90% were seen once. The CDR3 is 17 amino acids. CDR1 is MNHEY and CDR2 is SVGEGT in the germline V gene. Trimming cost V 3 bases and J 3 bases; bases outside gene matches: 14. The sequence was obtained from a human donor in a cohort sampled during active COVID-19. The sample comprised peripheral blood. J is TRBJ2-7 and V is TRBV6-2 or TRBV6-3; 7 nucleotides align to TRBD1. The DNA of the CDR3 is TGTGCCAGCAGTTATTCCGTCTCCGGGACAGATAACTACGAGCAGTACTTC. This gives the protein CASSYSVSGTDNYEQYF.